Shown below are 13 T cell receptor beta chains from a single sample sequenced in a study of blood T cell repertoires in COVID-19. Clones were read by immunoSEQ multiplex PCR, and TCRdb kept only the in-frame ones, dropping some. This sample has fewer than 350,000 clones, with 75% to 90% found just once. The specimen was peripheral blood. All receptors come from a woman aged 25 to 45 who had recovered from COVID-19.

This clone was detected only once. The chain uses TRBV9 and TRBJ2-1; 9 nucleotides match TRBD2. V dropped 3 bases and J dropped 4; count of bases not matched to a gene: 8. Germline assignment: CDR1 SGDLS and CDR2 YYNGEE. CDR3 length equals 16 residues. The CDR3 loop reads CASSAHPSGEYNEQFF. CDR3 bases: TGTGCCAGCAGCGCCCACCCTAGCGGGGAGTACAATGAGCAGTTCTTC.

This chain joins TRBV28 and TRBJ1-1, with a tentative D call TRBD1 (5 bases). The CDR3 contains 13 residues. Germline values: CDR1 MDHEN, CDR2 SYDVKM. Trimming stripped 8 bases from V and 0 bases from J, with 10 bases between. The CDR3 protein is CASRGGVNTEAFF. In nucleotides, the CDR3 is TGTGCCAGCCGGGGCGGGGTGAACACTGAAGCTTTCTTT.

The count of this clone is one. This chain connects TRBV5-1 to TRBJ2-7; weak D call: TRBD1 (6 bases). The CDR3 covers 14 residues. V lost 5 bases, J lost 4 bases, and 16 bases lay in between. Germline loops: CDR1 SGHRS, CDR2 YFSETQ. CDR3 DNA sequence: TGCGCCAGCAGTTTTAGCGACAGGAAATACGAGCAGTACTTC. This codes for CASSFSDRKYEQYF.

The chain employs TRBV5-6 and TRBJ2-7, with D maybe TRBD1 (6 bases). This CDR3 contains 14 residues. Germline CDR1 reads SGHDT; CDR2 reads YYEEEE. Deletions cut 1 base from V and 4 bases from J, with 12 bases between. The CDR3 DNA is TGTGCCAGCAGCTTGACGGGACATTTTTACGAGCAGTACTTC. As protein: CASSLTGHFYEQYF. The full variable domain, rest sourced from reference TRBV5-6 and TRBJ2-7, is DAGVTQSPTHLIKTRGQQVTLRCSPKSGHDTVSWYQQALGQGPQFIFQYYEEEERQRGNFPDRFSGHQFPNYSSELNVNALLLGDSALYLCASSLTGHFYEQYFGPGTRLTVT.

This clone has just one count. The rearrangement joins TRBV30 to TRBJ1-5; weak D call: TRBD1 (6 bases). Germline CDR1 GTSNPN, CDR2 SVGIG (reference sequence). The CDR3 is 14 residues long. V dropped 7 bases and J dropped 1 base, with 14 bases sitting between them. CDR3 sequence: CASGGAGSNQPQHF. CDR3 sequence (DNA): TGTGCCTCGGGGGGCGCGGGAAGCAATCAGCCCCAGCATTTT.

A single count supports this clone. The V gene is TRBV3-1 (or the pseudogene TRBV3-2), the J gene TRBJ1-2; D is possibly TRBD1 (6 bases). V was cut by 3 bases and J by 1 base, with 15 bases left in between. The CDR3 is 16 amino acids. Germline CDR1 reads LGHDT; CDR2 reads YNNKEL (reference sequence). Here the CDR3 reads CASSHQDRLFNYGYTF. CDR3 in DNA: TGTGCCAGCAGCCACCAGGACAGACTTTTTAACTATGGCTACACCTTC.

The chain uses TRBV29-1 and TRBJ2-7; 8 positions agree with TRBD2. This CDR3 contains 12 residues. V lost 6 bases and J lost 6; bases outside the gene matches: 7. Germline CDR1 and CDR2: SQVTM and ANQGSEA. The chain's CDR3 is CSVRGLGSEQYF. The CDR3 DNA reads TGCAGCGTCCGGGGACTAGGCTCCGAGCAGTACTTC.

The rearrangement uses TRBV28 and TRBJ2-5, with 7 bases that match TRBD1. The germline V gene encodes CDR1 MDHEN and CDR2 SYDVKM. This CDR3 has 14 residues. The J segment lost 4 bases and the V segment lost 5 bases, leaving 7 bases of the junction unmatched. The CDR3: CASSTRGQVETQYF. CDR3 nucleotide sequence: TGTGCCAGCAGTACCCGCGGACAGGTAGAGACCCAGTACTTC.

The chain couples TRBV7-9 to TRBJ1-4; D may be TRBD1 (5 bases). V dropped 4 bases and J dropped 0 bases, with 18 bases sitting between them. The germline gives CDR1 SEHNR, CDR2 FQNEAQ (reference sequence). There are 18 residues in the CDR3. In DNA form, the CDR3 reads TGTGCCAGCAGCTCTCCGGCGGGGCCCTCTGCAACTAATGAAAAACTGTTTTTT. It encodes CASSSPAGPSATNEKLFF.

The chain combines TRBV5-1 with TRBJ1-1, with no clear D. Germline assignment: CDR1 SGHRS and CDR2 YFSETQ. The CDR3 totals 15 residues. V was trimmed by 2 bases and J by 4 bases, leaving 15 bases between them. The CDR3 region is CASSFSARLTTEAFF. The CDR3 DNA follows: TGCGCCAGCAGCTTTAGTGCGAGACTGACCACTGAAGCTTTCTTT.

The chain couples TRBV10-2 to TRBJ2-1, with 10 bases identical to TRBD2. Unmatched junction bases numbered 9, after V lost 0 bases and J lost 7 bases. The CDR3 has 17 residues. CDR1 is WSHSY, CDR2 SAAADI, per germline. CDR3 protein: CASSESIGLAGVNEQFF. In nucleotides, the CDR3 is TGCGCCAGCAGTGAGTCGATTGGGCTAGCGGGGGTGAATGAGCAGTTCTTC.

The chain employs TRBV5-1 and TRBJ1-3; the D gene is possibly TRBD1 (6 bases). The V end was cut by 1 base, the J end by 0 bases, with 11 bases between. Germline V gives CDR1 SGHRS, CDR2 YFSETQ. The CDR3 length is 16 residues. In nucleotides, the CDR3 is TGCGCCAGCAGCTTGTGGGACACCCTCTCTGGAAACACCATATATTTT. Its translation is CASSLWDTLSGNTIYF.

A few counts support this clone. The V gene is TRBV6-6, the J gene TRBJ2-1, with TRBD2 identical over 8 bases. V lost 7 bases to trimming and J lost 7 bases; unmatched junction nucleotides: 12. Germline CDR1 and CDR2: MNHNY and SVGAGI (reference sequence). The CDR3 sequence is 15 residues long. The CDR3 DNA sequence: TGTGCCAGCACCACGGGGGGGGTGGGAAGGAATGAGCAGTTCTTC. Translating gives CASTTGGVGRNEQFF.